Sequencing of this T cell receptor beta chain was carried out in a study of T cells in Graves' hyperthyroidism and ophthalmopathy. Researchers took RNA transcripts and amplified the TCR beta CDR3 regions from them. A set of HTBI primers served as the primers for a first-round RT-PCR of the TCR CDR3. Each CDR3 protein is one row after TCRdb ran MiXCR on the multiplex PCR reads. The sample lists 360,000 or so distinct CDR3 sequences; approximately 18% were seen once. This clonotype was seen at least ten times. Antigen specificity is unknown. Whole-study results and caveats: Ophthalmopathy was told apart from stable hyperthyroidism by a 13 V-J model.

V gave up 5 bases and J gave up 1 base, with 12 bases separating them. The CDR3 loop spans 14 amino acids. The germline V gene has CDR1 MDHEN and CDR2 SYDVKM. The receptor was derived from a woman aged 40 to 55 with Graves' ophthalmopathy. This rearrangement joins TRBV28 to TRBJ2-7; D remains ambiguous. The sample comprised blood. Here the CDR3 reads CASSPPGWSYEQYF. The DNA of the CDR3 is TGTGCCAGCAGTCCCCCCGGTTGGTCCTACGAGCAGTACTTC.